Below are 13 T cell receptor beta chains sequenced from a single sample in a study of T cell repertoires in cytomegalovirus infection. Their recognized antigens are unknown. TCRdb reprocessed the reads with MiXCR, giving one entry per CDR3 protein. This sample carries hundreds of thousands of distinct CDR3 sequences, more than 25% of them seen once, and the ten largest clones take more than 13%. Sample: cultured CD8+ T cells from PBMCs, taken from culture after CMV antigen stimulation. The receptors come from a human donor in good health (CMV status not recorded). Some clones in this sample may be carry-over from other donors' samples.

Turning to this clonotype: One end of the junction fails to match germline, which may point to a read error. V and J are TRBV12-3 or TRBV12-4 and TRBJ2-5; 7 bases are a match to TRBD2. This CDR3 has 14 residues. CDR3 nucleotide sequence: TGTGCCAACAGTTTTTTGGCGGGGGTGGAGACCCAGTACTTC. Its protein product is CANSFLAGVETQYF.

The CDR3 DNA reads as TGTGCCAGCAGCTTAGCCACAGAGACTGGAAACACCATATATTTT. Residues: CASSLATETGNTIYF. V and J are TRBV7-9 and TRBJ1-3; D unclear. The CDR3 spans 15 residues. Germline values: CDR1 SEHNR, CDR2 FQNEAQ (reference sequence). The V end lost 0 bases, the J end lost 2 bases, and 8 bases lay between the germline ends.

The chain recombines TRBV20-1 with TRBJ2-6, with 10 bases fitting TRBD1. The V gene end was trimmed by 0 bases and the J gene end by 4 bases; junction bases not matched to a gene: 15. CDR1 is DFQATT, CDR2 SNEGSKA, per germline (reference sequence). The CDR3 extends over 20 amino acids. For the CDR3, the DNA is TGCAGTGCTAGAGATAAGAGGGGGACAGGGGCTGGGGAGGGGGCCAACGTCCTGACTTTC. The encoded protein is CSARDKRGTGAGEGANVLTF.

The chain uses TRBV20-1 and TRBJ2-7; TRBD1 matches at 8 bases. The CDR3 sequence is 15 residues long. The V gene's germline CDR1 is DFQATT and CDR2 SNEGSKA (reference sequence). The V and J ends lost 2 bases and 7 bases, in that order; junction bases with no gene match: 13. CDR3 nucleotides: TGCAGTGCTAGACCACGGACAGGGCGGTCGGGTGAGCAGTACTTC. It codes for CSARPRTGRSGEQYF.

The V and J genes are TRBV20-1 and TRBJ1-2; D is uncertain. Germline V gives CDR1 DFQATT, CDR2 SNEGSKA (reference sequence). This CDR3 contains 11 residues. V was clipped by 5 bases and J by 3 bases, with 7 bases between them. The CDR3 loop is CSALEYYGYTF. CDR3 bases: TGCAGTGCTCTCGAGTACTATGGCTACACCTTC.

This clonotype was detected only once. The J gene is TRBJ2-4, the V gene TRBV6-5; 7 bases map to TRBD1. V was clipped by 4 bases and J by 11 bases; unmatched bases: 8. The germline V gene encodes CDR1 MNHEY and CDR2 SVGAGI. CDR3 size: 13 residues. CDR3 in DNA: TGTGCCAGCAGTTCTCTGGGACAGCAACTTCAGTACTTC. This sequence encodes CASSSLGQQLQYF.

The J gene is TRBJ2-7, the V gene TRBV27; 8 bases agree with TRBD1. The germline V gene encodes CDR1 MNHEY and CDR2 SMNVEV (reference sequence). Trimming at V came to 5 bases and at J to 2 bases, leaving 5 bases not matched to a gene. CDR3 length: 14 amino acids. In DNA form, the CDR3 reads TGTGCCAGCAGTGGACAGGGAATGGCCTACGAGCAGTACTTC. Its protein product is CASSGQGMAYEQYF.

This clonotype has just a few counts. V gene TRBV12-3 or TRBV12-4 combines with J gene TRBJ1-4; tentatively, D is TRBD1 (6 bases). Deletions cut 5 bases from V and 8 bases from J, with 9 bases between. The CDR3 sequence is 12 residues long. CDR3 in DNA: TGTGCCAGCAGTCCAGGGACAGAAAAACTGTTTTTT. Encoded protein: CASSPGTEKLFF.

This clonotype was detected ten times or more. The rearrangement uses TRBV6-6 and TRBJ1-4, with TRBD1 as a possible D gene (5 bases). Germline CDR1 MNHNY, CDR2 SVGAGI (reference sequence). The V gene lost 5 bases and the J gene lost 6 bases, with 22 bases spanning the gap. CDR3 length equals 17 residues. The CDR3 DNA follows: TGTGCCAGCAGTCCCTCCGGGGCCCCCCCTAGGGATGAAAAACTGTTTTTT. Translating gives CASSPSGAPPRDEKLFF.

The rearrangement uses TRBV7-8 and TRBJ1-4; D remains unclear. With 6 bases removed from V and 7 bases from J, the gap between germline ends came to 18 bases. The CDR3 totals 15 residues. Germline V gene data show CDR1 as SGHVS and CDR2 as FQNEAQ. The CDR3 loop is CASSLEDQEVEKLFF. DNA for the CDR3: TGTGCCAGCAGTTTGGAGGACCAGGAAGTTGAAAAACTGTTTTTT.

The V and J genes are TRBV6-1 and TRBJ1-1; D remains ambiguous. The length of the CDR3 is 12 residues. The V gene's germline CDR1 is MNHNS and CDR2 SASEGT. The V gene lost 5 bases and the J gene lost 6 bases, with 10 bases spanning the gap. As DNA, the CDR3 is TGTGCCAGCAGTTATCCCGTGGCTGAAGCTTTCTTT. This translates into CASSYPVAEAFF.

Concerning this clonotype itself: The junction departs from the called germline gene at one end, perhaps through a read error. CDR3 DNA sequence: TGCAGTGCGGATCGGGCGCATAATCCACCCCTCCACTTT. This sequence encodes CSADRAHNPPLHF. The J gene is TRBJ1-6, the V gene TRBV20-1; D gene ambiguous. CDR1 and CDR2 from the germline V gene are DFQATT and SNEGSKA (reference sequence). The CDR3 runs to 13 residues.

The chain carries TRBV6-8 and TRBJ2-5; 10 positions match TRBD2. This CDR3 contains 13 residues. CDR1 and CDR2 from the germline V gene are MNHGY and SAAAGT. Trimming cost V 6 bases and J 5 bases; bases outside gene matches: 3. CDR3 region: CASRQTSGETQYF. CDR3 nucleotide sequence: TGTGCCAGCAGGCAGACTAGCGGGGAGACCCAGTACTTC.